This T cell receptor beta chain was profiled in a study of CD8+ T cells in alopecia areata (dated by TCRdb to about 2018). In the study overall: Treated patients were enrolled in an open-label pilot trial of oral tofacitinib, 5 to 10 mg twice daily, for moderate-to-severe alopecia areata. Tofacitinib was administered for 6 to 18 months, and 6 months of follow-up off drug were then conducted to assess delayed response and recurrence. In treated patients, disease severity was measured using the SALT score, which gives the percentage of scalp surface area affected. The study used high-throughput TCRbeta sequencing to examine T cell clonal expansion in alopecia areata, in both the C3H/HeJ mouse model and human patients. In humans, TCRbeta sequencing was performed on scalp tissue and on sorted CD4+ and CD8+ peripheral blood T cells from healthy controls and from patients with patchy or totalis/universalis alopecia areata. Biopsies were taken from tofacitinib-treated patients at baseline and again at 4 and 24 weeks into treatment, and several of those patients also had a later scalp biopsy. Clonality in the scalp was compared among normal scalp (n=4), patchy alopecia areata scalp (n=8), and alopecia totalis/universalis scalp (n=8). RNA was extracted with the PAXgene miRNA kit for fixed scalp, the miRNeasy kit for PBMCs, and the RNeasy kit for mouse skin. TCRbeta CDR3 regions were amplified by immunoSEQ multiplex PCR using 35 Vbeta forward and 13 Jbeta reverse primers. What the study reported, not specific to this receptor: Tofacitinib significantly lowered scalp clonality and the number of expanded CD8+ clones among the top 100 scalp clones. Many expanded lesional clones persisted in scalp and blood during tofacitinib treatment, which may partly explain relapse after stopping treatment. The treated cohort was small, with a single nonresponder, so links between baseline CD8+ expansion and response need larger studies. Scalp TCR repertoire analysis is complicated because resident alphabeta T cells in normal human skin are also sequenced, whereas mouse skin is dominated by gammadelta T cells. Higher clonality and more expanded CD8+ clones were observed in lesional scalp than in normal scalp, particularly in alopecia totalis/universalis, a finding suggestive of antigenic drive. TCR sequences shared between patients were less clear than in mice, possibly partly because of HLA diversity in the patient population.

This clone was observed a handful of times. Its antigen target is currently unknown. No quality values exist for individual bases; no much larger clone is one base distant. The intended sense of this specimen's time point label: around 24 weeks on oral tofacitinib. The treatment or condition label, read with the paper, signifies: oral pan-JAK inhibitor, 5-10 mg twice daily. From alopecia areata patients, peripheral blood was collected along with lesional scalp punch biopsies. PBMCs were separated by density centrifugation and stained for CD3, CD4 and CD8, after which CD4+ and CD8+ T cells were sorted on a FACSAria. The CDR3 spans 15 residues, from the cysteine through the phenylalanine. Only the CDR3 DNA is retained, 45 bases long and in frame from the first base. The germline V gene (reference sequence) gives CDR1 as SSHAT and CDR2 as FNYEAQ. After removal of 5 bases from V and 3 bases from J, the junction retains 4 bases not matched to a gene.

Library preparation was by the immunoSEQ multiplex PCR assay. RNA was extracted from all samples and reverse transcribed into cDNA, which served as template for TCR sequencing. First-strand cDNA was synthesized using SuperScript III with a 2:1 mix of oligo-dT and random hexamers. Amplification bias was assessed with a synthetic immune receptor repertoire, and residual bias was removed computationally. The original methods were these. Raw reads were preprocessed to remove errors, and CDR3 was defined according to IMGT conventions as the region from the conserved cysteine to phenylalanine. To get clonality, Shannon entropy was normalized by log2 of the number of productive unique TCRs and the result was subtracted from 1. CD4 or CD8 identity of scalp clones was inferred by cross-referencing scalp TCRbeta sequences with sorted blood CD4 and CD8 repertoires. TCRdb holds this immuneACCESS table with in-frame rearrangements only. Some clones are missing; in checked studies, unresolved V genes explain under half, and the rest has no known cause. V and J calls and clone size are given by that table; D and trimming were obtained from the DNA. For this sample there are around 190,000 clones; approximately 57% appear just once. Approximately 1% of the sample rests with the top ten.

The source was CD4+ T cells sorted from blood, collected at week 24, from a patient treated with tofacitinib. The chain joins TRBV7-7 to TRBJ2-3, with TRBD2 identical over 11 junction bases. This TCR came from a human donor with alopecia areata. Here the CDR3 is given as CASSEGLAETDTQYF. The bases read TGTGCCAGCAGCGAGGGACTAGCGGAGACAGATACGCAGTATTTT.